The rows below give T cell receptor beta chains drawn from one sample of a study of beta chain features in type 1 diabetes. TCRdb's table, derived via immunoSEQ multiplex PCR, lists solely in-frame clones and lacks some. Of 150,000 to 200,000 clones listed, 10% to 15% are singletons. Sample: central memory CD4+ T cells from blood. These receptors all come from a woman aged 18 to 35 in good health. The CDR3 runs from the conserved cysteine through the conserved F or W. Each record gives: J gene, clone size, D gene, V gene, CDR3 DNA, CDR3 protein. The D gene is left open where the match is weak. Only part of the rows carry a size: once, few, many, or a class if the clone is expanded.

TRBJ2-3 | . | . | TRBV7-2 | TGTGCCAGCAGCCTCCGGGCCTTCGGGGGCACAGATACGCAGTATTTT | CASSLRAFGGTDTQYF
TRBJ1-5 | few | . | TRBV5-1 | TGCGCCAGCAGCCGATCAGGTTCAAGCAATCAGCCCCAGCATTTT | CASSRSGSSNQPQHF
TRBJ2-7 | once | . | TRBV7-2 | TGTGCCAGCAGTTCCCACAGGGTGGCCTACGAGCAGTACTTC | CASSSHRVAYEQYF
TRBJ2-5 | . | TRBD1 | TRBV2 | TGTGCCAGCAGTACAGGGGGCGTTCGGCAAGAGACCCAGTACTTC | CASSTGGVRQETQYF
TRBJ1-5 | . | . | TRBV30 | TGTGCCTGGAGTGAGTGGGGGGGATTAAGCAATCAGCCCCAGCATTTT | CAWSEWGGLSNQPQHF
TRBJ1-5 | few | . | TRBV5-1 | TGCGCCAGCAGCCCGGACATGGACAATCAGCCCCAGCATTTT | CASSPDMDNQPQHF
TRBJ2-7 | few | . | TRBV6-1 | TGTGCCAGCCTAGAAGCCGAGCAGTACTTC | CASLEAEQYF
TRBJ1-4 | . | . | TRBV7-9 | TGTGCCAGCAGTGGAGCCGGGAGCGCAACTAATGAAAAACTGTTTTTT | CASSGAGSATNEKLFF
TRBJ2-1 | few | . | TRBV18 | TGTGCCAGCTCACCCGGGACTTCCAATGAGCAGTTCTTC | CASSPGTSNEQFF
TRBJ2-1 | few | TRBD2 | TRBV11-2 | TGTGCCAGCAGCCCGAGGACTAGCGGGATAGGTATAACCTACAATGAGCAGTTCTTC | CASSPRTSGIGITYNEQFF
TRBJ1-1 | once | TRBD1 | TRBV5-1 | TGCGCCAGCAGCTCGGGACAGGCCGGCACTGAAGCTTTCTTT | CASSSGQAGTEAFF
TRBJ2-1 | few | TRBD2 | TRBV7-3 | TGTGCCAGCAGCTTAACGGGACTAGCGGTCGGTGAGCAGTTCTTC | CASSLTGLAVGEQFF
TRBJ2-5 | few | . | TRBV30 | TGTGCCTGGAGTGTATCAGGGTTCCGGGAGACCCAGTACTTC | CAWSVSGFRETQYF
TRBJ2-7 | few | . | TRBV5-1 | TGCGCCAGCAGCTTGGCCATCTCAGGGGACTCCTACGAGCAGTACTTC | CASSLAISGDSYEQYF
TRBJ2-5 | . | TRBD2 | TRBV27 | TGTGCCAGTTCCCTAGCGGGAGAGAGAGTGGAGACCCAGTACTTC | CASSLAGERVETQYF
TRBJ2-5 | few | TRBD1 | TRBV28 | TGTGCCAGCATCCCTCCGGACAGGGGGCGAGAGACCCAGTACTTC | CASIPPDRGRETQYF
TRBJ2-3 | . | . | TRBV14 | TGTGCCAGCAGCGCCGTCACTAGCACAGATACGCAGTATTTT | CASSAVTSTDTQYF
TRBJ1-2 | few | . | TRBV19 | TGTGCCAGTAGTTTAGGACGACAGTTACCCTATGGCTACACCTTC | CASSLGRQLPYGYTF
TRBJ2-3 | . | TRBD1 | TRBV7-3 | TGTGCCAGCAGCTGGACAGGGGGCACAGATACGCAGTATTTT | CASSWTGGTDTQYF
TRBJ2-1 | . | TRBD1 | TRBV5-4 | TGTGCCAGCAGCTTTAAATGGACAGGGAACAATGAGCAGTTCTTC | CASSFKWTGNNEQFF
TRBJ1-1 | few | . | TRBV13 | TGTGCCAGCAGCTTAATCAGGGGCCTAATGAACACTGAAGCTTTCTTT | CASSLIRGLMNTEAFF
TRBJ1-5 | . | . | TRBV6-1 | TGTGCCAGCAACCCCGGTCTTAGCAATCAGCCCCAGCATTTT | CASNPGLSNQPQHF